This T cell receptor beta chain was identified during a study of Ad26.COV2.S vaccination and SARS-CoV-2 variants (dated by TCRdb to the early 2020s). Looking at the study overall: Donors in the vaccine arm were drawn from COV1001, a phase I-IIa trial of Ad26.COV2.S in healthy adults that was multicentre, randomized, double-blind and placebo-controlled. Trial participants were randomized into five groups of five: low-dose or high-dose Ad26.COV2.S given once or twice, or placebo on both occasions. Ad26.COV2.S was administered intramuscularly at 5 x 10^10 or 1 x 10^11 viral particles, either as a single shot or as two shots given 56 days apart. Sequencing of the TCRbeta repertoire served to evaluate the specificity and breadth of SARS-CoV-2-reactive T cell receptors following Ad26.COV2.S vaccination. The TCR-sequenced set comprised about 30 samples: approximately 19 Ad26.COV2.S vaccine recipients, 5 placebo recipients and 8 SARS-CoV-2 convalescent individuals. Blinding of investigators to trial group allocation was maintained during experiments and outcome assessment. Study-level results and caveats: Substantial breadth of spike-specific CD8+ and CD4+ T cell responses was reported after vaccination. Non-spike TCR breadth was comparable between vaccine and placebo recipients, consistent with the vaccine containing only spike. According to the authors, total T cell responses may have been underestimated by the TCR breadth and depth analyses. The study was not powered to compare responses between vaccine doses or regimens. Higher spike-specific TCR breadth was observed in Ad26.COV2.S recipients than in placebo recipients (P = 0.0014).

The CDR3, from cysteine to phenylalanine, totals 13 residues. Only the CDR3 DNA stays, 39 bases, in frame from base 1. Via the germline V gene (reference sequence), CDR1 is SEHNR and CDR2 FQNEAQ. Trimming costs V 4 bases and J 2 bases, and their ends lie 8 bases apart. The immunoSEQ Assay was the method used to sequence TCRbeta CDR3 regions. After extraction, genomic DNA underwent amplification by bias-controlled multiplex PCR, followed by high-throughput sequencing. The authors' analysis ran thus. To quantify the absolute abundance of each unique TCRbeta CDR3 region, sequences were collapsed and filtered. T cell fraction was estimated by normalizing TCRbeta template counts to usable DNA, with usable DNA measured through amplification of reference genes found in all nucleated cells. Repertoire TCRs were annotated as SARS-CoV-2-specific by exact matching of V gene, CDR3 amino acid sequence and J gene to a known reactive TCR set. MIRA supplied the reference SARS-CoV-2 TCR set, which was filtered for enrichment in COVID-19-positive ImmuneCODE repertoires so that public or cross-reactive TCRs were removed. Based on the MIRA antigens, annotated TCRs were further analysed at the level of specific ORF or position within ORF. Breadth was defined as annotated unique rearrangements over total unique productive rearrangements; depth was the summed frequency of those rearrangements. TCR breadth was compared between groups using two-sided Wilcoxon rank-sum tests. In TCRdb, the immuneACCESS table is reduced to in-frame sequences with V and J assigned. These tables do not hold every clone; where another copy was compared, an unresolved V gene accounts for under half, and the others remain unexplained. V and J calls and clone size are as listed in that table; D and trimming were resolved from the DNA. For this sample the table gives roughly 350,000 clones, of which more than 75% were detected only once. Roughly 3.2% of the sample goes to the ten largest clones.

Read against the paper, the sample's treatment or condition label means: roughly 20 received Ad26.COV2.S at low or high dose, single or two shots; about 5 received placebo; per-sample allocation not given. Repertoires of vaccine and placebo recipients were sequenced from samples collected on day 63 after the first injection. In Cohort 1b, more than 20 adults aged 18-55 years were enrolled at a single site in Boston, USA, between 29 July and 7 August 2020. As a vaccine, Ad26.COV2.S was a replication-incompetent adenovirus type 26 vector that expressed a prefusion-stabilized SARS-CoV-2 spike protein derived from the original Wuhan strain. Worth noting for this clone: No antigen is known for it. No much larger clone exists at a distance of one base, and base qualities are not known.

The receptor chain draws on TRBV7-9 and TRBJ1-1; there is no confident call for the D gene. The sample in question was peripheral blood, obtained in a trial of Ad26.COV2.S vaccine versus placebo. This TCR came from a person between 18 and 60 years old who received the Ad26.COV2.S COVID-19 vaccine or a placebo. The CDR3 region: CASSYGVNTEAFF. At the DNA level, the sequence is TGTGCCAGCAGCTATGGAGTAAACACTGAAGCTTTCTTT.